This TCR beta chain appears in the sequencing data of a study of blood T cells in healthy people across ages. Study background: Researchers report that template switching captured about one barcoded beta molecule per two T cells. Study observations and caveats: More naive CD4+ cells and higher diversity marked long-lived donors relative to aged donors.

Alongside a J-beta primer mix, a sample-barcoded 5' primer served in a second PCR lasting roughly 6 to 12 cycles. Each CDR3 protein gets one entry after TCRdb re-called the 5' RACE reads with MiXCR. The sample carries 780,000 or so distinct CDR3 sequences, roughly 50% recorded once. CDR1 and CDR2 (germline): DFQATT, SNEGSKA (reference sequence). V shed 6 bases and J 3 bases; nucleotides not matched to a gene: 14. This CDR3 region has 18 residues. Comments on this clonotype: As yet, its antigen is unknown.

The chain is built from TRBV20-1 and TRBJ2-5, with 15 bases aligning to TRBD2. Material: blood. The clonotype originates from a man older than 75 in good health. In nucleotides, the CDR3 is TGCAGTGCCCCCGGACTAGCGGGAGGGGACAGGTTGAAAGAGACCCAGTACTTC. Amino acid sequence: CSAPGLAGGDRLKETQYF.